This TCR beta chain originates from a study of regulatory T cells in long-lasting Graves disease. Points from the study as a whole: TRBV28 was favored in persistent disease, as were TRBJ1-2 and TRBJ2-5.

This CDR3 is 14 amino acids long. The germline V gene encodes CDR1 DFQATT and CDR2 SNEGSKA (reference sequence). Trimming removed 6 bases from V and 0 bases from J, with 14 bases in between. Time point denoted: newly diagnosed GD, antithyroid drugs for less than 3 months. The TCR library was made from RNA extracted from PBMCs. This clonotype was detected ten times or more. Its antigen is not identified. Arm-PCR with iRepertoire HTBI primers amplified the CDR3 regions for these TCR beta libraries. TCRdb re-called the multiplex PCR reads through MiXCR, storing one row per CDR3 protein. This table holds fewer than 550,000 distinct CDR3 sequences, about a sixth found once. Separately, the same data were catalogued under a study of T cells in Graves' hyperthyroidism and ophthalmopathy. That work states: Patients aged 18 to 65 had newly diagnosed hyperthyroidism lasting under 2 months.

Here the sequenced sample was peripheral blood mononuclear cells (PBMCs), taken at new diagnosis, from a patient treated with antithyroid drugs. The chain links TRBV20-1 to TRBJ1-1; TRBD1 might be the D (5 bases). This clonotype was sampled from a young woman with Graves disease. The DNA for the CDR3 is TGCAGTGCCCCAGTCGGGGCAATGAACACTGAAGCTTTCTTT. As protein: CSAPVGAMNTEAFF.